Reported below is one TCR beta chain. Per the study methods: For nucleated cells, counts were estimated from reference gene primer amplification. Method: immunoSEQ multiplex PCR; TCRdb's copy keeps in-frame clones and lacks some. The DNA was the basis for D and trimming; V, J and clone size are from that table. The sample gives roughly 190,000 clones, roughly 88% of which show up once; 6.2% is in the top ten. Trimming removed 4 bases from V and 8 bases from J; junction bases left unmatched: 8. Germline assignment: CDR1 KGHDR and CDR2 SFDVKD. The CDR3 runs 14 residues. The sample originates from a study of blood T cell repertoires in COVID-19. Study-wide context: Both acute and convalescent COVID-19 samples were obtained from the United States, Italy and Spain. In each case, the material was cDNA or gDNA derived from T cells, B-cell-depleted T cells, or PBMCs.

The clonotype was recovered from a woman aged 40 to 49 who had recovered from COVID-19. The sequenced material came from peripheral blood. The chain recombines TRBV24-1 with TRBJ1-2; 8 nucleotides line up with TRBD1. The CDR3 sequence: CATSERIQGGGYTF. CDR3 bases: TGTGCCACCAGTGAACGGATACAGGGGGGCGGCTACACCTTC.